This T cell receptor beta chain was identified during a study of shared clonotypes between healthy human individuals. Trimming cost V 4 bases and J 0 bases, with 13 bases left between them. CDR1 LNHDA and CDR2 SQIVND come from the germline V gene (reference sequence). The length of the CDR3 is 16 residues. Terminally differentiated effector memory CD45RA+ cells were excluded by CCR7 positive selection of CD45RO-negative cells. Libraries were prepared by immunoSEQ multiplex PCR; TCRdb keeps only in-frame clonotypes and omits some of them. The sample lists fewer than 800,000 clones; approximately 90% were seen once.

The genes are TRBV19 and TRBJ2-1; D is undetermined. The source is a man aged 30 to 45 in good health. Sequencing was carried out using naive CD8+ T cells sorted from blood. Here the CDR3 reads CASSTPSLASYNEQFF. CDR3 nucleotides: TGTGCCAGTAGTACGCCCTCCCTGGCCTCCTACAATGAGCAGTTCTTC.